Listed below are T cell receptor beta chains from one sample, sequenced in a study of blood T cell repertoires in COVID-19. The protocol was immunoSEQ multiplex PCR, while the TCRdb copy is restricted to in-frame clones and leaves out a portion. The sample lists 250,000 to 400,000 clones; around 89% were seen once. The sequenced material came from peripheral blood. These receptors were obtained from a woman in her 30s with COVID-19, enrolled during active disease. CDR3s include the opening cysteine and the closing phenylalanine or tryptophan. A D gene is named only where the DNA matches it firmly. Expanded clones are given a class, and other clones once, few, many or no size at all.

length	V	D	size	J	DNA	CDR3
15	TRBV19	NA	once	TRBJ2-5	TGTGCCAGTAGTATCAGGGACAACCTGGAGGAGACCCAGTACTTC	CASSIRDNLEETQYF
12	TRBV25-1	TRBD1	NA	TRBJ2-7	TGTGCCAGCAGTGTGACAGGGTACGAGCAGTACTTC	CASSVTGYEQYF
13	TRBV2	TRBD1	NA	TRBJ2-1	TGTGCCAGCCGGGGACAGCCTTATCATGAGCAGTTCTTC	CASRGQPYHEQFF
13	TRBV5-1	TRBD1	NA	TRBJ2-1	TGCGCCAGCCGGGACAGATCTTACAATGAGCAGTTCTTC	CASRDRSYNEQFF
15	TRBV30	NA	NA	TRBJ1-6	TGTGCCTGGAGTGTATCGGAGTTTAGGAGTCGGCCCCTCCACTTT	CAWSVSEFRSRPLHF
16	TRBV6-6	NA	NA	TRBJ2-5	TGTGCCAGCAGTTACAACACTGGGGCAGACCAAGAGACCCAGTACTTC	CASSYNTGADQETQYF
16	TRBV18	NA	NA	TRBJ1-3	TGTGCCAGCTCACAGGACAGTGACTACTCTGGAAACACCATATATTTT	CASSQDSDYSGNTIYF
15	TRBV5-5	NA	NA	TRBJ1-1	TGTGCCAGCAGCTCCCAGGCCAGGGGTCACACTGAAGCTTTCTTT	CASSSQARGHTEAFF
14	TRBV6-1	NA	NA	TRBJ2-1	TGTGCCAGCAGGGACGGGGGTTCCTTCGGAGAGCAGTTCTTC	CASRDGGSFGEQFF
15	TRBV9	TRBD1	NA	TRBJ1-1	TGTGCCAGCAGCGTGGGGACAGGGGGCGACACTGAAGCTTTCTTT	CASSVGTGGDTEAFF
13	TRBV6-6	TRBD1	NA	TRBJ2-7	TGTGCCAGCAGGGGACAGGGGGCCAACGAGCAGTACTTC	CASRGQGANEQYF
13	TRBV6-5	NA	NA	TRBJ1-6	TGTGCCAGCAGCCGGAGGGTTGGATCACCCCTCCACTTT	CASSRRVGSPLHF
13	TRBV6-5	TRBD1	NA	TRBJ2-1	TGTGCCAGCAACACAGGGGATTCCTCTGAGCAGTTCTTC	CASNTGDSSEQFF
16	TRBV27	TRBD1	NA	TRBJ1-1	TGTGCCAGCAGTTCTCTCAGACAGGGGACCTTAGCTGAAGCTTTCTTT	CASSSLRQGTLAEAFF
16	TRBV19	NA	NA	TRBJ2-3	TGTGCCAGTAGGATGGGGACTGTCCCTAGCACAGATACGCAGTATTTT	CASRMGTVPSTDTQYF
17	TRBV5-1	TRBD1	NA	TRBJ1-3	TGCGCCAGCAGCCCGGGACAGGACTCACGCTCTGGAAACACCATATATTTT	CASSPGQDSRSGNTIYF
15	TRBV3-1/TRBV3-2	NA	NA	TRBJ1-5	TGTGCCAGCAGCCACGGGACGCGGGGAAATCAGCCCCAGCATTTT	CASSHGTRGNQPQHF
13	TRBV28	NA	NA	TRBJ1-1	TGTGCCAGCAGTTTCCCCAGGGGACCTGAAGCTTTCTTT	CASSFPRGPEAFF
13	TRBV6-2/TRBV6-3	NA	NA	TRBJ1-2	TGTGCCAGCAGTTTAACGAGTCTCCCTGGCTACACCTTC	CASSLTSLPGYTF
15	TRBV3-1/TRBV3-2	NA	NA	TRBJ1-3	TGTGCCAGCAGCCAAACTAGGACGGGAGGAAACACCATATATTTT	CASSQTRTGGNTIYF
15	TRBV4-1	NA	NA	TRBJ1-3	TGCGCCAGCAGCCAGGTAAAGAGCTCTGGAAACACCATATATTTT	CASSQVKSSGNTIYF
19	TRBV3-1/TRBV3-2	TRBD1	NA	TRBJ1-5	TGTGCCAGCAGCCAATCCCCGGGACAGGGGGTTCCTAGCAATCAGCCCCAGCATTTT	CASSQSPGQGVPSNQPQHF
14	TRBV19	TRBD1	NA	TRBJ2-7	TGTGCCAGTAGTAAGGGACAGGGGGGCTACGAGCAGTACTTC	CASSKGQGGYEQYF
15	TRBV7-7	TRBD2	NA	TRBJ2-3	TGTGCCAGCAGCTTAAGGCGGGGGGGCATCGATACGCAGTATTTT	CASSLRRGGIDTQYF
14	TRBV7-9	TRBD1	NA	TRBJ2-7	TGTGCCACCCAAAACGGACAGGGAATATACGAGCAGTACTTC	CATQNGQGIYEQYF
18	TRBV19	TRBD1	NA	TRBJ2-2	TGTGCCAGTAGTGCGCGGACAGGGGCCGGAGTCGGCACCGGGGAGCTGTTTTTT	CASSARTGAGVGTGELFF
16	TRBV11-3	TRBD2	NA	TRBJ2-3	TGTGCCAGCAGCCACACGCGGCTAGCGGGGGCAGATACGCAGTATTTT	CASSHTRLAGADTQYF
12	TRBV3-1/TRBV3-2	NA	NA	TRBJ1-5	TGTGCCAGCAGCTTCCGTAATCAGCCCCAGCATTTT	CASSFRNQPQHF
13	TRBV6-5	TRBD1	NA	TRBJ1-2	TGTGCCAGCAGTCTACAGGGGGTGGCTGGCTACACCTTC	CASSLQGVAGYTF
13	TRBV30	NA	NA	TRBJ1-2	TGTGCCTGGAGTTACAGGTTGCGTTATGGCTACACCTTC	CAWSYRLRYGYTF
14	TRBV29-1	TRBD1	NA	TRBJ1-1	TGCAGCGTCTCGACAGGGTGGGTCAACACTGAAGCTTTCTTT	CSVSTGWVNTEAFF
13	TRBV6-5	NA	NA	TRBJ2-2	TGTGCCAGCAGTTCCGGGATCGCCGGGGAGCTGTTTTTT	CASSSGIAGELFF
15	TRBV7-2	TRBD2	NA	TRBJ2-1	TGTGCCAGCAGCCGTGCGGGGGGCGGGTACAATGAGCAGTTCTTC	CASSRAGGGYNEQFF
15	TRBV18	NA	NA	TRBJ1-1	TGTGCCAGCTCACCAGGGGTGCCAAGGGGCACTGAAGCTTTCTTT	CASSPGVPRGTEAFF
14	TRBV6-1	NA	NA	TRBJ2-5	TGTGCCAGCAGTGAAAATCACCTACAAGAGACCCAGTACTTC	CASSENHLQETQYF
15	TRBV19	TRBD1	NA	TRBJ1-5	TGTGCCAGTAGTGACAGGGCCTTAGGGGATCAGCCCCAGCATTTT	CASSDRALGDQPQHF
19	TRBV7-8	TRBD2	NA	TRBJ2-1	TGTGCCAGCAGCGAGAGGTGGATAGCGGGGACAAGCTCCTACAATGAGCAGTTCTTC	CASSERWIAGTSSYNEQFF
12	TRBV7-9	TRBD2	NA	TRBJ2-1	TGTGCCAGCAGCGACGGGGGGGATGAGCAGTTCTTC	CASSDGGDEQFF
16	TRBV4-1	TRBD2	NA	TRBJ2-5	TGCGCCAGCAGCTCGAGAATAGCGGGGGGGCAAGAGACCCAGTACTTC	CASSSRIAGGQETQYF
14	TRBV6-5	TRBD1	NA	TRBJ2-7	TGTGCCAGCAGTTGGGACAGGGAGTCCTACGAGCAGTACTTC	CASSWDRESYEQYF
16	TRBV11-2	TRBD1	NA	TRBJ1-2	TGTGCCAGCAGCTTAGATAACAGGGGAAGTAGGTATGGCTACACCTTC	CASSLDNRGSRYGYTF
18	TRBV5-1	TRBD2	NA	TRBJ2-1	TGCGCCAGCACCGGGACTAGCGGGGGGGCCACGGTTTTGAATGAGCAGTTCTTC	CASTGTSGGATVLNEQFF
16	TRBV19	TRBD2	once	TRBJ2-1	TGTGCCAGTAGACTGCAAGGGACTAGCGGGGTCAATGAGCAGTTCTTC	CASRLQGTSGVNEQFF
14	TRBV18	NA	NA	TRBJ1-1	TGTGCCAGCTCACCTAGTGTGGGCGACACTGAAGCTTTCTTT	CASSPSVGDTEAFF
13	TRBV7-9	TRBD2	NA	TRBJ2-7	TGTGCCAGCAGCCGCGGGGGGCCTAGCGAGCAGTACTTC	CASSRGGPSEQYF